This T cell receptor beta chain was obtained from a study of cytomegalovirus exposure and HLA in healthy donors. The V gene's germline CDR1 is SEHNR and CDR2 FQNEAQ (reference sequence). V lost 0 bases and J lost 4; bases outside the gene matches: 1. This CDR3 comprises 14 residues. Profiled with immunoSEQ multiplex PCR; TCRdb holds only in-frame clones, not every one. Among over 130,000 clones listed, about 87% were seen once. Sequenced sample: PBMCs. This chain links TRBV7-9 with TRBJ1-1, with 8 bases lining up with TRBD1. The receptor's source is a man younger than 35 in good health and CMV-seropositive. The CDR3 DNA reads as TGTGCCAGCAGCTTAGCGGACAGGGCCACTGAAGCTTTCTTT. Protein: CASSLADRATEAFF.